The clone carrying this T cell receptor (beta chain) has at least ten counts. Amplified material comprised TCR beta CDR3 regions derived from RNA transcripts. In the first round, RT-PCR was carried out with HTBI primers, and a multiplex PCR formed the second round. TCRdb called the multiplex PCR reads again in MiXCR, with one record for every CDR3 protein. The sample lists about 220,000 distinct CDR3 sequences, roughly a fifth occurring once. These data originate in a study of Graves' ophthalmopathy and Graves' hyperthyroidism. V was pared by 0 bases and J by 5 bases, with 7 bases between. The CDR3 sequence is 13 residues long.

This sequence joins TRBV12-3 or TRBV12-4 and TRBJ2-5, with D hard to call. Sample: peripheral blood. The sequence was collected from a woman aged 45-65 years with Graves' ophthalmopathy. The CDR3 nucleotides are TGTGCCAGCAGTTTAGCGGGATTTGAGACCCAGTACTTC. It specifies CASSLAGFETQYF.